One sample yielded the 17 T cell receptor beta chains listed below, sequenced in a study of T cells in Graves' hyperthyroidism and ophthalmopathy (dated by TCRdb to between 2018 and 2020). Library prep was done by multiplex PCR. The reads were generated on an Illumina HiSeq 2000. TCR beta CDR3 regions were amplified from RNA transcripts. A first-round RT-PCR of the TCR CDR3 used the HTBI primer set with the Qiagen OneStep RT-PCR kit. The public reads were reprocessed in TCRdb via fastp at Q25 and MiXCR, keeping in-frame beta chains. When rows share a CDR3 protein, they turn into one entry using the most common DNA and genes. Recorded for this sample are roughly 630,000 distinct CDR3 sequences; more than 15% of them occurred a single time. Approximately 7% of the sample is in the top ten clones. The material sequenced was blood. These receptors were taken from a woman aged 30 to 39 with Graves' hyperthyroidism.

The chain uses TRBV16 and TRBJ1-1, with 10 bases matching TRBD1. The CDR3 consists of 16 residues. Losses at the gene ends were 3 bases for V and 4 bases for J; bases not matched to a gene: 8. Per the germline V gene, CDR1 is KGHSY and CDR2 is FQNENV. CDR3 bases: TGTGCCAGCAGCCATTCGGCGACAGGGGGCGGCACTGAAGCTTTCTTT. This sequence encodes CASSHSATGGGTEAFF. Using reference TRBV16 and TRBJ1-1 for the parts outside the CDR3, the full variable domain is GEEVAQTPKHLVRGEGQKAKLYCAPIKGHSYVFWYQQVLKNEFKFLISFQNENVFDETGMPKERFSAKCLPNSPCSLEIQATKLEDSAVYFCASSHSATGGGTEAFFGQGTRLTVV.

This clonotype was recorded at least ten times. The chain couples TRBV20-1 to TRBJ2-1; tentative D call: TRBD2 (5 bases). Germline assignment: CDR1 DFQATT and CDR2 SNEGSKA (reference sequence). V lost 7 bases to trimming and J lost 0 bases, with 13 bases between them. This CDR3 comprises 14 residues. CDR3 in DNA: TGCAGTGTCGGAGGTCGAAGCTCCTACAATGAGCAGTTCTTC. Residues: CSVGGRSSYNEQFF.

Worth noting for this clonotype: It may be a read error: a sequence one base away is much more abundant. The chain has TRBV28 and TRBJ2-3; D unclear. The CDR3 extends over 15 amino acids. Germline CDR1 MDHEN, CDR2 SYDVKM. The CDR3 DNA reads TGTGCCGGCAGTTTGGGCGCGTCTAGCACAGATACGCAGTATTTT. Protein sequence: CAGSLGASSTDTQYF.

The chain joins TRBV6-1 to TRBJ2-7, with TRBD2 identical over 7 bases. The CDR3 covers 13 residues. The ends lost 7 bases at V and 1 base at J; junction bases unmatched: 4. The V gene's germline CDR1 is MNHNS and CDR2 SASEGT. The CDR3 sequence: CASTPSGSYEQYF. The CDR3 bases are TGTGCCAGCACTCCTAGCGGATCCTACGAGCAGTACTTC.

This clonotype came up many times. The chain joins TRBV6-2 or TRBV6-3 to TRBJ2-1, with 7 positions matching TRBD1. This CDR3 spans 11 amino acids. CDR1 and CDR2 (germline): MNHEY, SVGEGT. With 4 bases clipped from V and 14 bases from J, the junction kept 5 bases outside the gene matches. DNA of the CDR3: TGTGCCAGCAGTTCATTAGGGACAGAGTTCTTC. Translation gives CASSSLGTEFF.

This clonotype was counted many times. The chain is built from TRBV7-9 and TRBJ2-3; D remains unclear. V lost 1 base and J 6 bases, leaving 8 bases between the germline ends. CDR3 length equals 13 residues. CDR1 SEHNR and CDR2 FQNEAQ come from the germline V gene (reference sequence). The CDR3 DNA reads TGTGCCAGCAGCTTAGACCCCGTGGATACGCAGTATTTT. Encoded protein: CASSLDPVDTQYF. The full variable domain, in which reference TRBV7-9 and TRBJ2-3 provide the parts outside the CDR3, is DTGVSQNPRHKITKRGQNVTFRCDPISEHNRLYWYRQTLGQGPEFLTYFQNEAQLEKSRLLSDRFSAERPKGSFSTLEIQRTEQGDSAMYLCASSLDPVDTQYFGPGTRLTVL.

This rearrangement joins TRBV5-4 to TRBJ2-5; TRBD2 agrees at 7 bases. Germline CDR1 and CDR2: SGHNT and YYREEE (reference sequence). There are 16 residues in the CDR3. V lost 0 bases, J lost 4 bases, and 9 bases stayed unmatched. The CDR3, as DNA: TGTGCCAGCAGCTTGGCTTGGGCGGGAGCAGGAGAGACCCAGTACTTC. This codes for CASSLAWAGAGETQYF.

This clonotype has ten or more counts. The V gene is TRBV29-1, the J gene TRBJ2-7, with 9 bases matching TRBD1. Germline V CDR1 and CDR2: SQVTM, ANQGSEA. V trimming: 8 bases; J trimming: 3 bases; junction bases outside the gene matches: 11. The CDR3 is 14 amino acids. The CDR3 DNA reads as TGCAGCTACGAAGGGGACAGGGTCTTCTACGAGCAGTACTTC. It yields the protein CSYEGDRVFYEQYF.

In this sample, this clonotype turned up many times. The V and J genes are TRBV6-2 or TRBV6-3 and TRBJ2-1; D is possibly TRBD2 (5 bases). With 10 bases removed from V and 6 bases from J, the gap between germline ends came to 10 bases. Germline-derived CDR1 and CDR2 are MNHEY and SVGEGT. The CDR3 has 11 amino acids. CDR3 protein: CATSEVNEQFF. DNA for the CDR3: TGTGCCACTTCGGAGGTCAATGAGCAGTTCTTC.

This clonotype was counted between two and nine times. The chain is built from TRBV4-3 and TRBJ1-2; 7 positions agree with TRBD1. V lost 1 base to trimming and J lost 5 bases; unmatched junction nucleotides: 10. The CDR3 is made up of 16 amino acids. Germline V gene data show CDR1 as LGHNA and CDR2 as YSLEER. Here the CDR3 reads CASSQVPGQSSYGYTF. CDR3 sequence (DNA): TGCGCCAGCAGCCAAGTACCGGGACAGTCGAGTTATGGCTACACCTTC.

The chain links TRBV20-1 to TRBJ2-3, with 7 nucleotides matching TRBD2. Germline CDR1 reads DFQATT; CDR2 reads SNEGSKA (reference sequence). The CDR3 has 15 residues. With 6 bases clipped from V and 1 base from J, the junction kept 10 bases outside the gene matches. The CDR3 loop reads CSAPTHRGGTDTQYF. The CDR3 DNA follows: TGCAGTGCCCCAACCCACCGGGGGGGCACAGATACGCAGTATTTT.

In this sample, this clonotype turned up many times. This chain joins TRBV29-1 and TRBJ2-3; the match to TRBD2 covers 9 bases. Germline CDR1 and CDR2: SQVTM and ANQGSEA. J was trimmed by 2 bases and V by 4 bases; bases with no gene match: 10. This CDR3 has 16 residues. DNA for the CDR3: TGCAGCGTTGGCGCAGGGGCGGGAGGGCCCACAGATACGCAGTATTTT. Residues: CSVGAGAGGPTDTQYF.

The sample holds a few counts of this clonotype. V gene TRBV20-1 combines with J gene TRBJ2-5, with unresolved D. Per germline, CDR1 DFQATT and CDR2 SNEGSKA (reference sequence). The V end was cut by 0 bases, the J end by 0 bases, with 2 bases between. The CDR3 spans 12 residues. For the CDR3, the DNA is TGCAGTGCTAGAGAGAACCAAGAGACCCAGTACTTC. Its translation: CSARENQETQYF.

This clonotype was seen just once. A much more abundant neighbour one base away suggests this may be a read error. The rearrangement uses TRBV7-9 and TRBJ2-7, with 8 bases that match TRBD1. The V and J ends lost 0 bases and 7 bases, in that order; junction bases with no gene match: 8. Per the germline V gene, CDR1 is SEHNR and CDR2 is FQNEAQ (reference sequence). This CDR3 comprises 15 residues. The CDR3 sequence: CASSLATGVLDEQYF. The CDR3 DNA reads TGTGCCAGCAGCTTAGCGACAGGGGTTCTCGATGAGCAGTACTTC.

This chain connects TRBV25-1 to TRBJ2-1, with 14 bases fitting TRBD2. Losses at the gene ends were 7 bases for V and 7 bases for J; bases not matched to a gene: 6. The CDR3 extends over 15 amino acids. CDR1 is MGHDK and CDR2 is SYGVNS in the germline V gene. The CDR3 region is CASMETSGRGNEQFF. The CDR3 coding sequence is TGTGCCAGCATGGAGACTAGCGGGAGGGGGAATGAGCAGTTCTTC. Filled out from reference TRBV25-1 and TRBJ2-1, the complete variable domain reads EADIYQTPRYLVIGTGKKITLECSQTMGHDKMYWYQQDPGMELHLIHYSYGVNSTEKGDLSSESTVSRIRTEHFPLTLESARPSHTSQYLCASMETSGRGNEQFFGPGTRLTVL.

This clonotype appeared a few times. CDR3 DNA sequence: TGTGCCAGCAGCCAAGATATAGCGGGAGAAGGTTACGAGCAGTACTTC. Translating gives CASSQDIAGEGYEQYF. This chain links TRBV4-2 with TRBJ2-7; 9 bases are a match to TRBD2. The CDR3 is 16 residues long. Germline CDR1 and CDR2: LGHNA and YNFKEQ. With V trimmed by 0 bases and J by 4 bases, 7 bases remained unmatched.

This clonotype was counted many times. The rearrangement joins TRBV12-3 or TRBV12-4 to TRBJ2-7, with a tentative D call TRBD2 (5 bases). V was cut by 3 bases and J by 6 bases, with 18 bases left in between. This CDR3 comprises 15 residues. The CDR3 DNA reads as TGTGCCAGCAGTTTTCGGCGGGTATCTTCCGGCGAGCAGTACTTC. Protein product: CASSFRRVSSGEQYF.